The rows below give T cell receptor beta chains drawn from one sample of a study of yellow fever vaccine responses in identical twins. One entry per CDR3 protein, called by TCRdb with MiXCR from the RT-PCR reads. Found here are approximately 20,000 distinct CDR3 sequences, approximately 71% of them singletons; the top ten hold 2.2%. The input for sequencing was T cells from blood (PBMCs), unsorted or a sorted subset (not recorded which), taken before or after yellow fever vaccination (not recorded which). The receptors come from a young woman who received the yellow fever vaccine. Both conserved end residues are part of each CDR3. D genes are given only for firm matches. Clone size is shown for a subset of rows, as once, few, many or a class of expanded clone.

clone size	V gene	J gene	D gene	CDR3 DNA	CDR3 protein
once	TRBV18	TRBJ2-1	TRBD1	TGTGCCAGCTCCCCCGGGACAGGGGCCTACAATGAGCAGTTCTTC	CASSPGTGAYNEQFF
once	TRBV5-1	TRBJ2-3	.	TGCGCCAGCAGCTTGGCAACAGGTTTAGATACGCAGTATTTT	CASSLATGLDTQYF
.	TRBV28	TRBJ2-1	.	TGTGCCAGCAGTTTCCCTGGTACCTACAATGAGCAGTTCTTC	CASSFPGTYNEQFF
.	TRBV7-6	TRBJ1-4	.	TGTGCCAGCAGCCCCCGGGGGGGTAATGAAAAACTGTTTTTT	CASSPRGGNEKLFF
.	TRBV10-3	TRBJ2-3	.	TGTGCCATCAGTGAATGGGACTTAAGCACAGATACGCAGTATTTT	CAISEWDLSTDTQYF
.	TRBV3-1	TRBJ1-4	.	TGTGCCAGCAGCCCGACAGCAACTAATGAAAAACTGTTTTTT	CASSPTATNEKLFF
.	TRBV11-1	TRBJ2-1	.	TGTGCCAGCAGCTTAGCGCGGGATAAAAATGAGCAGTTCTTC	CASSLARDKNEQFF
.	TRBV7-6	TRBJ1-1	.	TGTGCCAGCAGCTTGGGTCGCATGAACACTGAAGCTTTCTTT	CASSLGRMNTEAFF
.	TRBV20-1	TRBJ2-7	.	TGCAGTGCTACCCGGCGGGACGAGCAGTACTTC	CSATRRDEQYF
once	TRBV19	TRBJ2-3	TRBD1	TGTGCCAGTAGTGCCCGGGACAGCTACACAGATACGCAGTATTTT	CASSARDSYTDTQYF
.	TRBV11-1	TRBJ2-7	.	TGTGCCAGCAGCTTAGCGCGGGGTTCGGTCTACGAGCAGTACTTC	CASSLARGSVYEQYF
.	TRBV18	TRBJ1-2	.	TGTGCCAGCTCACCCCCGGACAGTTATGGCTACACCTTC	CASSPPDSYGYTF
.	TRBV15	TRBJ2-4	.	TGTGCCACCAGCAGAGGACAGATCCTAGCCAAAAACATTCAGTACTTC	CATSRGQILAKNIQYF
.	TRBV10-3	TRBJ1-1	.	TGTGCCATCAGTGAGTACACAGGGTTTAGGAAGAACACTGAAGCTTTCTTT	CAISEYTGFRKNTEAFF
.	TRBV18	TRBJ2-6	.	TGTGCCAGCTCACGGGACTCTGGGGCCAACGTCCTGACTTTC	CASSRDSGANVLTF
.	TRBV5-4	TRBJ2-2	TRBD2	TGTGCCAGCAGCTTTTATGGACTAGCCGGGGAGCTGTTTTTT	CASSFYGLAGELFF
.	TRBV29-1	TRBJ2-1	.	TGCAGCGTTGAAGGGGCCCGCAATGAGCAGTTCTTC	CSVEGARNEQFF
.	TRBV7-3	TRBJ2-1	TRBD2	TGTGCCAGCAGCTTAGTCTTCCCTAGCGGGGTTTCCTACAATGAGCAGTTCTTC	CASSLVFPSGVSYNEQFF
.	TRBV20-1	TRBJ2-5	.	TGCAGTTTCCGCCCCCAAGAGACCCAGTACTTC	CSFRPQETQYF
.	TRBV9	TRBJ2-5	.	TGTGCCAGCAGCTCTTGGGAGTTGGGAGAGACCCAGTACTTC	CASSSWELGETQYF
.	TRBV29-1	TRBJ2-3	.	TGCAGCGTCCCCAGGCAAACAGATACGCAGTATTTT	CSVPRQTDTQYF
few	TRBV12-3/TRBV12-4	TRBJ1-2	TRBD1	TGTGCCAGCAGTCAGGACAGGGGCGATGGCTACACCTTC	CASSQDRGDGYTF
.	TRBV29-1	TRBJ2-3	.	TGCAGCGTTCGGGGCACAGATACGCAGTATTTT	CSVRGTDTQYF
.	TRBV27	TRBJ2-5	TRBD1	TGTGCCAGCAGTGTAACAGGGGGGCCCCTCCAAGAGACCCAGTACTTC	CASSVTGGPLQETQYF
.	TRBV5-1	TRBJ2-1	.	TGCGCCAGCAGCCCTACAGGGTTCTACAATGAGCAGTTCTTC	CASSPTGFYNEQFF
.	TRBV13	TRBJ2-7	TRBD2	TGTGCCAGCTCCCAAAGCGGGGGTCTCGGAGGTGGCGAGCAGTACTTC	CASSQSGGLGGGEQYF
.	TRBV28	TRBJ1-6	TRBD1	TGTGCCAGCAGTTCGGGACAGGGGGATAATTCACCCCTCCACTTT	CASSSGQGDNSPLHF
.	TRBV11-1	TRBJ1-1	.	TGTGCCAGCACCTCGGGCACTGAAGCTTTCTTT	CASTSGTEAFF
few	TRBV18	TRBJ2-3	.	TGTGCCAGCTCACTAAGTGCAGATACGCAGTATTTT	CASSLSADTQYF
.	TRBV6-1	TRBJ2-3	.	TGTGCCAGCAGTGATGGCCTCACAGATACGCAGTATTTT	CASSDGLTDTQYF
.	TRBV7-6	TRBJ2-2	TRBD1	TGTGCCAGCAGCTACGGACAGGAAAACACCGGGGAGCTGTTTTTT	CASSYGQENTGELFF
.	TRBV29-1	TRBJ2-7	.	TGCAGCGCTTCCCGGACGGACGAGCAGTACTTC	CSASRTDEQYF
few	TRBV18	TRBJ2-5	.	TGTGCCAGCTCACCGACTAGTTTCCCACAAGAGACCCAGTACTTC	CASSPTSFPQETQYF
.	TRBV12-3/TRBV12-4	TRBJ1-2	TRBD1	TGTGCCAGCAAGTACACTGCGGGACAGCTAAACTATGGCTACACCTTC	CASKYTAGQLNYGYTF
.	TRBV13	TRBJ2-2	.	TGTGCCATACTTGGCGGTACGACCACCGGGGAGCTGTTTTTT	CAILGGTTTGELFF
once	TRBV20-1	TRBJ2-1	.	TGCAGTGCGAGGAAGACCTATGAGCAGTTCTTC	CSARKTYEQFF
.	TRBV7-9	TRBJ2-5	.	TGTGCCAGCAGCACAGGGGAGACCCAGTACTTC	CASSTGETQYF
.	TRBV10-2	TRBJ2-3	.	TGCGCCAGCAGTGGCCAAGCGACAGATACGCAGTATTTT	CASSGQATDTQYF
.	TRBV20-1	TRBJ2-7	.	TGCAGTGCTACCCCTGTGGGGACTTGGCCGTCCGAGCAGTACTTC	CSATPVGTWPSEQYF
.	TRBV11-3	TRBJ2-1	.	TGTGCCAGCAGCCTGAGCGTGGTCGGCAATGAGCAGTTCTTC	CASSLSVVGNEQFF
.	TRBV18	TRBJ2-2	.	TGTGCCAGCTCACCCCTAGAGGGTTTGTTCACCGGGGAGCTGTTTTTT	CASSPLEGLFTGELFF
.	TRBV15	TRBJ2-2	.	TGTGCCACGGGGGGTTCCTTCCGGGCCAACACCGGGGAGCTGTTTTTT	CATGGSFRANTGELFF
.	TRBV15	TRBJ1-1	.	TGTGCCACCAGCAACCACAAGAACACTGAAGCTTTCTTT	CATSNHKNTEAFF
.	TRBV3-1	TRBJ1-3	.	TGTGCCAGCACCACAGCCGGAAACACCATATATTTT	CASTTAGNTIYF
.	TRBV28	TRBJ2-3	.	TGTGCCAGCAGTCAGTGGCTGGATACGCAGTATTTT	CASSQWLDTQYF
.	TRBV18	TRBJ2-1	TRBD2	TGTGCCAGCTCCTCATGGCTAGCGGGAGCGTTTAATGAGCAGTTCTTC	CASSSWLAGAFNEQFF
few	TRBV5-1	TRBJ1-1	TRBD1	TGCGCCAGCAGCTTGGGGGGACAGGGTACTGAAGCTTTCTTT	CASSLGGQGTEAFF
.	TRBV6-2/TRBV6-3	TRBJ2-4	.	TGTGCCAGCAGTTACTCTGGCGGCGGAGTCAAAAACATTCAGTACTTC	CASSYSGGGVKNIQYF
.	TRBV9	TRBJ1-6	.	TGTGCCAGCAGCGACAGGGATTATAATTCACCCCTCCACTTT	CASSDRDYNSPLHF
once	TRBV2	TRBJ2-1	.	TGTGCCAGCATGGTATCCCCCCTCTCCTACAATGAGCAGTTCTTC	CASMVSPLSYNEQFF
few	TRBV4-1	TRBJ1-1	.	TGCGCCAGCAGCCAACCACTCTTGAGTACTGAAGCTTTCTTT	CASSQPLLSTEAFF
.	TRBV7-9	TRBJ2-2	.	TGTGCCAGCAGCTTCGGAAGCGGCCTAGGGGAGCTGTTTTTT	CASSFGSGLGELFF
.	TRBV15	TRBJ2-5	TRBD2	TGTGCCACCAGCAGCGCAGCGGGGGAGTGGGAGACCCAGTACTTC	CATSSAAGEWETQYF
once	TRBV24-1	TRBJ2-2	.	TGTGCCACCGCTGGTGGAGGATATCCGAACACCGGGGAGCTGTTTTTT	CATAGGGYPNTGELFF
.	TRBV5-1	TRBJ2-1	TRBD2	TGCGCCAGCAGCTTGGAACGACTAGCGGGAGGGAATGAGCAGTTCTTC	CASSLERLAGGNEQFF